The 18 T cell receptor beta chains listed next were all sequenced from one sample in a study of blood T cell repertoires in COVID-19. Profiling relied on immunoSEQ multiplex PCR, and the TCRdb table lists in-frame clones only, not all of them. Here the sample spans some 150,000 clones, roughly 88% being singletons. What was sequenced was peripheral blood. All receptors derive from a woman aged 60 to 75 with acute or convalescent COVID-19.

The chain recombines TRBV19 with TRBJ1-6; 8 positions match TRBD1. Germline loops: CDR1 LNHDA, CDR2 SQIVND (reference sequence). The CDR3 totals 14 residues. V lost 4 bases to trimming and J lost 5 bases; unmatched junction nucleotides: 1. This chain's CDR3 is CASSTGQDNSPLHF. CDR3 sequence (DNA): TGTGCCAGTAGTACGGGACAGGATAATTCACCCCTCCACTTT.

This clone showed up just once. This sequence joins TRBV11-3 and TRBJ2-2; TRBD1 agrees at 7 bases. J was trimmed by 1 base and V by 4 bases; bases with no gene match: 3. The CDR3 is 15 residues long. CDR1 SGHNT and CDR2 YENEEA come from the germline V gene. CDR3 DNA: TGTGCCAGCAGCTCCTGGACAGGGAACACCGGGGAGCTGTTTTTT. Amino acids: CASSSWTGNTGELFF.

V usage is TRBV18 and J usage is TRBJ1-2, with 11 bases aligning to TRBD1. The germline V gene has CDR1 KGHSH and CDR2 LQKENI. V was clipped by 3 bases and J by 7 bases; unmatched bases: 4. CDR3 length equals 14 residues. The CDR3 spells CASSPGTGGSGYTF. The CDR3 nucleotides are TGTGCCAGCTCACCCGGGACAGGGGGTTCTGGCTACACCTTC.

V usage is TRBV7-2 and J usage is TRBJ1-1; no clear D. Germline CDR1 and CDR2: SGHTA and FQGNSA. Trimming removed 3 bases at V and 1 base at J, with 9 bases between. The CDR3 length is 14 residues. The CDR3 reads CASSFGFSNTEAFF. The DNA for the CDR3 is TGTGCCAGCAGCTTCGGGTTTTCGAACACTGAAGCTTTCTTT.

A few counts support this clone. The rearrangement joins TRBV6-2 or TRBV6-3 to TRBJ1-4, with no clear D. This CDR3 has 14 residues. The V end lost 5 bases, the J end lost 7 bases, and 14 bases lay between the germline ends. The germline V gene has CDR1 MNHEY and CDR2 SVGEGT. CDR3 DNA: TGTGCCAGCAGTCGAGATTGGGCACGTGAAAAACTGTTTTTT. Protein: CASSRDWAREKLFF.

This clone was counted only a few times. The chain uses TRBV4-2 and TRBJ2-3, with D perhaps matching TRBD2 (7 bases). This CDR3 comprises 16 residues. V lost 4 bases and J lost 2, with 16 bases in between. The germline V gene has CDR1 LGHNA and CDR2 YNFKEQ. This CDR3 is CASSPGLGGHTDTQYF. Written as DNA, the CDR3 is TGTGCCAGCAGCCCCGGTCTCGGGGGGCACACAGATACGCAGTATTTT.

This sequence joins TRBV5-6 and TRBJ1-2, with 9 bases that match TRBD1. Germline trimming cut 4 bases from V and 8 bases from J; bases unmatched to any gene: 9. The germline V gene has CDR1 SGHDT and CDR2 YYEEEE. The CDR3 totals 14 residues. The CDR3 sequence: CASSISPDRGGYTF. CDR3 nucleotides: TGTGCCAGCAGCATAAGTCCGGACAGGGGCGGCTACACCTTC.

Only a few counts were recorded for this clone. J is TRBJ1-2 and V is TRBV7-8; a weak D match, TRBD1 (5 bases). The CDR3 runs to 13 residues. With 1 base removed from V and 8 bases from J, the gap between germline ends came to 11 bases. The germline V gene has CDR1 SGHVS and CDR2 FQNEAQ. The CDR3 coding sequence is TGTGCCAGCAGCTTAGGGCAGGGATACGGCTACACCTTC. Its translation is CASSLGQGYGYTF.

The V gene is TRBV5-1, the J gene TRBJ2-1, with 12 bases that match TRBD2. J lost 6 bases, V lost 3 bases, and 13 bases had no gene match. Germline values: CDR1 SGHRS, CDR2 YFSETQ. The CDR3 loop spans 18 amino acids. CDR3 nucleotide sequence: TGCGCCAGCAGCTCGGGGCGGCTAGCGGGGGGGCCTAGCAATGAGCAGTTCTTC. Its protein is CASSSGRLAGGPSNEQFF.

The sample holds a few counts of this clone. The rearrangement links TRBV11-3 to TRBJ1-3; 7 bases are a match to TRBD1. The CDR3 is made up of 15 amino acids. In germline, CDR1 is SGHNT, CDR2 YENEEA. The J segment lost 0 bases and the V segment lost 5 bases, leaving 4 bases of the junction unmatched. Here the CDR3 DNA reads TGTGCCAGCAGCAGGGACAGTTACTCTGGAAACACCATATATTTT. Translated: CASSRDSYSGNTIYF.

This chain joins TRBV28 and TRBJ2-7; D is unresolved. V was clipped by 3 bases and J by 9 bases, with 9 bases between them. Looked up from germline, CDR1 is MDHEN and CDR2 is SYDVKM. This CDR3 has 11 amino acids. CDR3: CASSFPSGQYF. In nucleotides, the CDR3 is TGTGCCAGCAGTTTCCCTTCAGGGCAGTACTTC.

As concerns this clone: Other DNA sequences in this specimen translate into the identical CDR3. The chain links TRBV19 to TRBJ2-7, with TRBD1 identical over 8 bases. CDR3 length: 13 residues. V lost 6 bases to trimming and J lost 2 bases; unmatched junction nucleotides: 3. CDR1 and CDR2 (germline): LNHDA, SQIVND (reference sequence). The CDR3 coding sequence is TGTGCCAGTAGGAGACAGGGGACCTACGAGCAGTACTTC. Translation: CASRRQGTYEQYF.

The sample holds one count of this clone. The chain combines TRBV7-2 with TRBJ2-6; D gene uncertain. The CDR3 is 16 residues long. V lost 5 bases and J lost 0, with 11 bases in between. Germline CDR1 and CDR2: SGHTA and FQGNSA. The CDR3, as DNA: TGTGCCAGCAGCGGAGCTCTACGCTCTGGGGCCAACGTCCTGACTTTC. Translated: CASSGALRSGANVLTF. The full variable domain, rest sourced from reference TRBV7-2 and TRBJ2-6, is GAGVSQSPSNKVTEKGKDVELRCDPISGHTALYWYRQSLGQGLEFLIYFQGNSAPDKSGLPSDRFSAERTGGSVSTLTIQRTQQEDSAVYLCASSGALRSGANVLTFGAGSRLTVL.

The chain carries TRBV4-1 and TRBJ2-4; D not certain. Trimming stripped 5 bases from V and 3 bases from J, with 11 bases between. CDR1 is MGHRA, CDR2 YSYEKL, per germline. The CDR3 contains 14 residues. The CDR3 is CASSSGRNKNIQYF. In DNA form, the CDR3 reads TGCGCCAGCAGCTCAGGCAGAAACAAAAACATTCAGTACTTC.

The CDR3 protein is CASSIRLAGGSTDTQYF. The CDR3 DNA sequence: TGTGCCAGCAGCATCCGACTAGCGGGGGGCAGCACAGATACGCAGTATTTT. The rearrangement joins TRBV7-2 to TRBJ2-3, with 13 bases aligning to TRBD2. Trimming at V came to 5 bases and at J to 0 bases, leaving 5 bases not matched to a gene. The germline V gene encodes CDR1 SGHTA and CDR2 FQGNSA. There are 17 residues in the CDR3.

This clone was picked up one time. The gene calls are TRBV3-1 (or the pseudogene TRBV3-2) and TRBJ1-1; 7 nucleotides line up with TRBD1. Germline values: CDR1 LGHDT, CDR2 YNNKEL (reference sequence). The junction had 2 bases not matched to a gene; V was cut back by 4 bases and J by 3 bases. This CDR3 comprises 13 residues. The CDR3 DNA reads as TGTGCCAGCAGCCTACAGGGGTACACTGAAGCTTTCTTT. Its protein product is CASSLQGYTEAFF.

V gene TRBV27 combines with J gene TRBJ1-1; D is unclear. V was shortened by 5 bases and J by 0 bases, with 4 bases between the two germline ends. Germline-derived CDR1 and CDR2 are MNHEY and SMNVEV (reference sequence). This CDR3 has 12 amino acids. CDR3 sequence: CASSTLNTEAFF. The CDR3 DNA follows: TGTGCCAGCAGTACATTGAACACTGAAGCTTTCTTT.

The rearrangement uses TRBV6-5 and TRBJ1-2; D uncertain. The germline gives CDR1 MNHEY, CDR2 SVGAGI. Trimming stripped 7 bases from V and 4 bases from J, with 19 bases between. The CDR3 has 15 amino acids. CDR3 nucleotides: TGTGCCAGCATCGGTCCAGTGCCTCGGGGCTATGGCTACACCTTC. Translated: CASIGPVPRGYGYTF.